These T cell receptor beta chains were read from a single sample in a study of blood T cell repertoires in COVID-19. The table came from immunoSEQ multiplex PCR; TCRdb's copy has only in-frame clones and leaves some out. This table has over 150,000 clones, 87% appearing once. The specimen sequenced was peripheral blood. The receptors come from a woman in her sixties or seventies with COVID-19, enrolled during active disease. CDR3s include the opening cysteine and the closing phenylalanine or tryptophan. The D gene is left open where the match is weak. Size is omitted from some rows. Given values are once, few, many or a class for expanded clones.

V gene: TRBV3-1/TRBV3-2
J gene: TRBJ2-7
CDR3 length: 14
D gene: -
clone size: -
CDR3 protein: CASSQARDTYEQYF
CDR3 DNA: TGTGCCAGCAGCCAAGCTCGGGACACCTACGAGCAGTACTTC

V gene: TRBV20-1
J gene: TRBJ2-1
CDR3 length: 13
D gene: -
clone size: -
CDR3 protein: CSASGQYYNEQFF
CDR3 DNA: TGCAGTGCTAGTGGACAGTACTACAATGAGCAGTTCTTC

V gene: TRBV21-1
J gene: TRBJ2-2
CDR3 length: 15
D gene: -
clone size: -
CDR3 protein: CASLGTKYNTGELFF
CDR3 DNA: TGTGCCAGCCTAGGAACCAAATATAACACCGGGGAGCTGTTTTTT

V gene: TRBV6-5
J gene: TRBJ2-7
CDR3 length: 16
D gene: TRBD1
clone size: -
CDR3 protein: CASSLFPGQGAQEQYF
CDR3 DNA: TGTGCCAGCAGTTTGTTTCCGGGACAGGGGGCGCAGGAGCAGTACTTC

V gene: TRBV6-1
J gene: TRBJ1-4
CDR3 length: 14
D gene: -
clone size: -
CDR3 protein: CASSDGGFYGELFF
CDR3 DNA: TGTGCCAGCAGTGATGGGGGGTTCTATGGGGAACTGTTTTTT

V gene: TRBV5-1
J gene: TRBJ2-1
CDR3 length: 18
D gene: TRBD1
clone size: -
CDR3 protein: CASSLETHRGIYYNEQFF
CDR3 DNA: TGCGCCAGCAGCTTGGAGACCCACAGGGGGATTTACTACAATGAGCAGTTCTTC

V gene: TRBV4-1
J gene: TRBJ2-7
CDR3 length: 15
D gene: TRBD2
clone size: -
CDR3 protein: CASSLPGTSDYEQYF
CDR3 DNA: TGCGCCAGCAGCCTTCCCGGGACTAGCGACTACGAGCAGTACTTC

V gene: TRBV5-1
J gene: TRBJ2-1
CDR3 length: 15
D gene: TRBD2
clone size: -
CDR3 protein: CASKGLAASYNEQFF
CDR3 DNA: TGCGCCAGCAAAGGACTAGCGGCTTCCTACAATGAGCAGTTCTTC

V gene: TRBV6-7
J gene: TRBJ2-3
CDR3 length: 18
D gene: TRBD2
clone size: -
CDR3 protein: CASSYSNYSGTSTDTQYF
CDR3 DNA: TGTGCCAGCAGTTACTCGAATTATAGCGGGACCAGCACAGATACGCAGTATTTT

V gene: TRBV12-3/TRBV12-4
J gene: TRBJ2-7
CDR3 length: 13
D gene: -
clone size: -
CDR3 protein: CASSLRRGYEQYF
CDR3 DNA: TGTGCCAGCAGTTTAAGACGGGGCTACGAGCAGTACTTC

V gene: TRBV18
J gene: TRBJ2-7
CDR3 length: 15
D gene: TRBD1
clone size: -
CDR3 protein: CASSPQQGAGYEQYF
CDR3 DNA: TGTGCCAGCTCACCACAACAGGGGGCTGGGTACGAGCAGTACTTC

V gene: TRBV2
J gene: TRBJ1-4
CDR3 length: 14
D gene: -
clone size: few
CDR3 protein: CASRSMRSNEKLFF
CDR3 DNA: TGTGCCAGCAGATCGATGCGGTCTAATGAAAAACTGTTTTTT

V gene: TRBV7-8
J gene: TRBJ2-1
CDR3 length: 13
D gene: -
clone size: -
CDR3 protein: CASSLGRYNEQFF
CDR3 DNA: TGTGCCAGCAGCTTGGGCAGATACAATGAGCAGTTCTTC

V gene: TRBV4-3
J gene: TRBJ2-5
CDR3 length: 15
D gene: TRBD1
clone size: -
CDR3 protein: CASSQDRGQRETQYF
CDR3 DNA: TGCGCCAGCAGCCAAGACAGGGGGCAGAGGGAGACCCAGTACTTC

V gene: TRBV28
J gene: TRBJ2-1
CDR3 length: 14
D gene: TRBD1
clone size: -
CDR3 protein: CASIGTGGYNEQFF
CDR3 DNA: TGTGCCAGCATCGGGACAGGGGGCTACAATGAGCAGTTCTTC

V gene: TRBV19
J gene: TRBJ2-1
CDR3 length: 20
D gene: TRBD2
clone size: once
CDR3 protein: CASSGPQGIRTSGSSYEQFF
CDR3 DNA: TGTGCCAGTAGTGGGCCACAGGGGATTAGGACTAGCGGGAGTAGCTATGAGCAGTTCTTC

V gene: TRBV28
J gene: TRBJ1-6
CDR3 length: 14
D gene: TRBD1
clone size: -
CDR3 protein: CASSTGQGSSPLHF
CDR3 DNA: TGTGCCAGCAGTACCGGACAGGGGAGTTCACCCCTCCACTTT

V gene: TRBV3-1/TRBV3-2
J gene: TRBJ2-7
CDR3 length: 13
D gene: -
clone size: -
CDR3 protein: CASSQLAQGGWNF
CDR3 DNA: TGTGCCAGCAGCCAACTCGCACAGGGCGGCTGGAACTTC

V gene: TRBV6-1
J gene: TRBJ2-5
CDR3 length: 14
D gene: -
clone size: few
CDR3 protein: CASSDPGDSRTQYF
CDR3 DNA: TGTGCCAGCAGTGATCCCGGAGATAGTAGGACCCAGTACTTC

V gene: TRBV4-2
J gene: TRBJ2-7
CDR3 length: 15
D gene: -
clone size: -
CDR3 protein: CASSQDRAVAYEQYF
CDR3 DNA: TGTGCCAGCAGCCAAGATAGAGCGGTGGCCTACGAGCAGTACTTC

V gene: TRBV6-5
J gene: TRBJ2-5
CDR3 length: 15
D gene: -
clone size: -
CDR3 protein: CASNTDRTPRETQYF
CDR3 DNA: TGTGCCAGCAACACTGACAGGACCCCTCGGGAGACCCAGTACTTC

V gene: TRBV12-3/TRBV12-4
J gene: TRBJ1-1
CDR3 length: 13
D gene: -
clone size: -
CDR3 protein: CASSPGHGTEAFF
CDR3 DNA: TGTGCCAGCAGCCCCGGACATGGGACTGAAGCTTTCTTT

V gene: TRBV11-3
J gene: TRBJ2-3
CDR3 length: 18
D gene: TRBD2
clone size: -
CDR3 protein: CASSPRTELAGGGDTQYF
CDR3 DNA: TGTGCCAGCAGCCCCAGGACGGAGCTAGCGGGCGGAGGAGATACGCAGTATTTT